This T cell receptor beta chain was recovered during a study of blood T cell repertoires in COVID-19 (dated by TCRdb to the early 2020s). Concerning the study at large: Samples from collaborators originated in the United States, Italy and Spain and spanned both the acute and convalescent phases of COVID-19. The repertoires were released in a freely available public database meant as a resource for research on the immune response to SARS-CoV-2. Deeply sampled blood TCRbeta repertoires from subjects exposed to, actively infected with, or recovered from COVID-19 were included in the dataset. The material from the prospective study consisted of cDNA or gDNA derived from T cells, B-cell-depleted T cells, or PBMCs. Where available, HLA class I and class II types were taken from metadata supplied by the sample provider and were not determined by assay-based typing. A de-identified subject ID, COVID-19 status, age in years and sex were almost always included in the sample metadata. Samples were obtained from the ongoing ImmuneRACE study (first 160 participants) and from about 1,300 subjects provided by 6 global collaborators.

Results the study describes overall, beyond this receptor: The quantity of clinical and demographic metadata differed by source and by participant and was supplied without curation.

Looking up the germline V gene yields CDR1 SGHRS and CDR2 YFSETQ. Between the V and J ends, shortened by 2 bases and 6 bases respectively, the junction contains 12 bases. The CDR3 sequence holds 13 residues, the cysteine and phenylalanine included. Kept here is only the CDR3 DNA, which spans 39 bases and is read in frame from base 1. Participants in the prospective study were enrolled through a virtual design, were aged 18 to 89 years, and lived in approximately 25 United States geographic areas. In the prospective study, cohorts were assigned on the basis of participant-reported clinical history obtained from a screening survey and a study questionnaire. In the prospective study, mobile phlebotomists collected whole blood, serum and a nasopharyngeal or oropharyngeal swab from each participant. Prospective study participants could optionally give additional blood draws and questionnaires over an approximately 2-month period. Prospective study blood samples were shipped either frozen or at room temperature before DNA extraction.

The immunoSEQ Assay, a bias-controlled multiplex PCR, was used to amplify TCRbeta CDR3 regions from genomic DNA. From the authors' description of their analysis: The number of nucleated cells in each sample was estimated by amplification of reference gene primers within the assay. Sequence reads were collapsed and filtered to measure the absolute abundance of every unique TCRbeta CDR3 rearrangement. For each sample, productive Simpson clonality was calculated as the square root of Simpson's diversity index across productive rearrangements. TCRdb carries this immuneACCESS record with in-frame sequences only. Its versions omit some clonotypes, under half of them owing to an unresolved V gene in the studies checked, with the rest unexplained. The DNA gave D and trimming, while V, J and clone size come from that table. The sample table holds approximately 250,000 clones, of which 70% to 90% were seen once. Together, the top ten hold approximately 9.6% of the sample.

Notes on this clone: Its specific antigen is unknown. One base away there is no much larger clone; base qualities are not given.

The specimen sequenced was PBMCs or T cells enriched from blood (not recorded which). The sequence was obtained from a woman between 45 and 60 years old with acute COVID-19. The receptor chain draws on TRBV5-1 and TRBJ2-7; the best D guess is TRBD1, with 6 bases matching. The sequence in DNA is TGCGCCAGCAGCTTCCAGGGGACGAGCGAGCAGTACTTC. This encodes CASSFQGTSEQYF.